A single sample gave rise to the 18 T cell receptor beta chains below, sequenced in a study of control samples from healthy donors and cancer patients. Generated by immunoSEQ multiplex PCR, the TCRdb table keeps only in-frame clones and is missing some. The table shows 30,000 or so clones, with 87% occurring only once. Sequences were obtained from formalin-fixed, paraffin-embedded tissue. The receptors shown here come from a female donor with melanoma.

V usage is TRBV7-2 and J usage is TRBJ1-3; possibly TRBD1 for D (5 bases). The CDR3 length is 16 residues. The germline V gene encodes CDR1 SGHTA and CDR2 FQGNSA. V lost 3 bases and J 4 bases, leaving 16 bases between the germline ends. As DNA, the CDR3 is TGTGCCAGCAGCTTTCTATCCAGGGCGGAAGGAAACACCATATATTTT. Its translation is CASSFLSRAEGNTIYF.

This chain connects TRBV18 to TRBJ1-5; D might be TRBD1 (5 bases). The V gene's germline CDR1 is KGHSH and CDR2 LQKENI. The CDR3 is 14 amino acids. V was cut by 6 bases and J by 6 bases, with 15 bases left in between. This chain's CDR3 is CASSAGPMGQPQHF. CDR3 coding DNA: TGTGCCAGCTCGGCGGGACCAATGGGTCAGCCCCAGCATTTT.

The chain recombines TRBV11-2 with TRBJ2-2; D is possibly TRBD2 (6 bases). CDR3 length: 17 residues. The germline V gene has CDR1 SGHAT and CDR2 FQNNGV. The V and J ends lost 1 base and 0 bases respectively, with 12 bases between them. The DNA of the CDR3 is TGTGCCAGCAGCTTAGCTCGCGGGGCAGCGAACACCGGGGAGCTGTTTTTT. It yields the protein CASSLARGAANTGELFF.

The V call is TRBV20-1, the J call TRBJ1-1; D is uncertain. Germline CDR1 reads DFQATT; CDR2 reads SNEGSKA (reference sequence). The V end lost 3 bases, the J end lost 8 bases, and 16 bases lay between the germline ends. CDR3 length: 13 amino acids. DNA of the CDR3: TGCAGTGCTAGTGGCAATCTGCCCAGAGAAGCTTTCTTT. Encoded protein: CSASGNLPREAFF.

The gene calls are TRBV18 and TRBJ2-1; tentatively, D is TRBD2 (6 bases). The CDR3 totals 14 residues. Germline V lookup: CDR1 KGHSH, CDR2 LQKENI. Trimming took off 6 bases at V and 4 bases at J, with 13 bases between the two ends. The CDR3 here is CASSPYAGYNEQFF. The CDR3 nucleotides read TGTGCCAGCTCCCCCTATGCGGGATACAATGAGCAGTTCTTC.

CDR3 DNA: TGCGCCAGCAGCTTGGTTCCCCGGGATTTGGGCACTGAAGCTTTCTTT. Translated, it gives CASSLVPRDLGTEAFF. The rearrangement links TRBV5-1 to TRBJ1-1; D is unresolved. Germline V gene data show CDR1 as SGHRS and CDR2 as YFSETQ. The V end lost 0 bases, the J end lost 4 bases, and 16 bases lay between the germline ends. CDR3 size: 16 residues.

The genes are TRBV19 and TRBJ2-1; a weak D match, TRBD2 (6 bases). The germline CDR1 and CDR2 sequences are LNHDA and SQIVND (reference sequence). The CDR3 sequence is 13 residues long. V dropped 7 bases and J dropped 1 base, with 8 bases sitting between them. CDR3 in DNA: TGTGCCAGTAACGGGAGATCCTACAATGAGCAGTTCTTC. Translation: CASNGRSYNEQFF. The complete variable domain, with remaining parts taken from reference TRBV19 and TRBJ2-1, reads DGGITQSPKYLFRKEGQNVTLSCEQNLNHDAMYWYRQDPGQGLRLIYYSQIVNDFQKGDIAEGYSVSREKKESFPLTVTSAQKNPTAFYLCASNGRSYNEQFFGPGTRLTVL.

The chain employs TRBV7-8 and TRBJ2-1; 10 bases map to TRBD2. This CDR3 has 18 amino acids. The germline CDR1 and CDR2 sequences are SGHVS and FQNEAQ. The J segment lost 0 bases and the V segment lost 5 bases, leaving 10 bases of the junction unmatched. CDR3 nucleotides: TGTGCCAGCAGCCCCAAAGGACTAGCGGTAAGCTCCTACAATGAGCAGTTCTTC. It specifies CASSPKGLAVSSYNEQFF. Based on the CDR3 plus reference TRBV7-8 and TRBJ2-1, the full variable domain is GAGVSQSPRYKVAKRGQDVALRCDPISGHVSLFWYQQALGQGPEFLTYFQNEAQLDKSGLPSDRFFAERPEGSVSTLKIQRTQQEDSAVYLCASSPKGLAVSSYNEQFFGPGTRLTVL.

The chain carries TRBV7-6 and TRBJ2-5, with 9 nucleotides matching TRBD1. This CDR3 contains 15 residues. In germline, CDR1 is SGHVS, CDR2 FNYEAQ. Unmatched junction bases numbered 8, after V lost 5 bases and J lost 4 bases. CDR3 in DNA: TGTGCCAGCAGCACACAAGGGACAGGGACAGAGACCCAGTACTTC. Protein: CASSTQGTGTETQYF.

The CDR3 nucleotides read TGTGCCAGCAGCTTAGTGGGTACAGGATTTTACACCTTC. Amino acids: CASSLVGTGFYTF. The rearrangement uses TRBV7-9 and TRBJ1-2; possibly TRBD1 for D (5 bases). The CDR3 length is 13 residues. The germline V and J ends were trimmed by 1 base and 11 bases, with 14 bases remaining between them. CDR1 is SEHNR, CDR2 FQNEAQ, per germline (reference sequence). Based on the CDR3 plus reference TRBV7-9 and TRBJ1-2, the full variable domain is DTGVSQNPRHKITKRGQNVTFRCDPISEHNRLYWYRQTLGQGPEFLTYFQNEAQLEKSRLLSDRFSAERPKGSFSTLEIQRTEQGDSAMYLCASSLVGTGFYTFGSGTRLTVV.

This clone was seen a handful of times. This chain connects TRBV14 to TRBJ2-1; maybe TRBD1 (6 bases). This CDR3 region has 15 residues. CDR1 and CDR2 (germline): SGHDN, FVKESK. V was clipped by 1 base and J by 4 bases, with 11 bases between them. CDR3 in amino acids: CASSQGVTGYNEQFF. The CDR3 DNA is TGTGCCAGCAGCCAAGGAGTGACAGGATACAATGAGCAGTTCTTC.

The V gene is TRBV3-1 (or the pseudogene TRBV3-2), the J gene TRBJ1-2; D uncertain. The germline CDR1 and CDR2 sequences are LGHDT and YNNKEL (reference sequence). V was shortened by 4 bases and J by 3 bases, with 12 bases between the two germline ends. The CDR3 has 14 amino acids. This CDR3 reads CASSRGTEHYGYTF. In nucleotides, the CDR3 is TGTGCCAGCAGCCGTGGAACAGAACACTATGGCTACACCTTC.

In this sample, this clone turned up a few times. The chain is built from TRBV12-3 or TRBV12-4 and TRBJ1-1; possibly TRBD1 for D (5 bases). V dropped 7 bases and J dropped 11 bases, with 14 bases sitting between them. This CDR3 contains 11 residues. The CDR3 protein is CASTPGTRAFF. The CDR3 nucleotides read TGTGCCAGCACCCCGGGGACCAGGGCTTTCTTT.

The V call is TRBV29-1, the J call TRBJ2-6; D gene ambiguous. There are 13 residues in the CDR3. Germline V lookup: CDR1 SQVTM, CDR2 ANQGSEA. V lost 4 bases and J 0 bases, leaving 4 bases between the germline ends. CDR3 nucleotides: TGCAGCGTTGGGAGCTCTGGGGCCAACGTCCTGACTTTC. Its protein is CSVGSSGANVLTF.

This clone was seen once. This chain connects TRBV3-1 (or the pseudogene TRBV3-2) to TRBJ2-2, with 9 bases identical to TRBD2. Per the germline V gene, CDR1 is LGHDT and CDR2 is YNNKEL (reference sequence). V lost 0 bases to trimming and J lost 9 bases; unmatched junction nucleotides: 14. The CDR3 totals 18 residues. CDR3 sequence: CASSQDSVSGTSHRELFF. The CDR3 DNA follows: TGTGCCAGCAGCCAAGACTCGGTATCGGGGACTAGCCACCGGGAGCTGTTTTTT.

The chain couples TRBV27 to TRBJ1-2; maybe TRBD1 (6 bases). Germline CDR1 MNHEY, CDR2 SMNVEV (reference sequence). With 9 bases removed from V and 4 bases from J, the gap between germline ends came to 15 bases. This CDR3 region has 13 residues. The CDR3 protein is CASARGWSYGYTF. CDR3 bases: TGTGCCAGTGCCAGGGGTTGGAGCTATGGCTACACCTTC.

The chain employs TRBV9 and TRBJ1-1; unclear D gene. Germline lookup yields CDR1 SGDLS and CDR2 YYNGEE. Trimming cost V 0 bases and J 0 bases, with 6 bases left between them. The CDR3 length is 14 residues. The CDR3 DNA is TGTGCCAGCAGCGTAGATGGGGTGAACACTGAAGCTTTCTTT. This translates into CASSVDGVNTEAFF. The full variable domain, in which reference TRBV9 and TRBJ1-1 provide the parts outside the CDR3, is DSGVTQTPKHLITATGQRVTLRCSPRSGDLSVYWYQQSLDQGLQFLIQYYNGEERAKGNILERFSAQQFPDLHSELNLSSLELGDSALYFCASSVDGVNTEAFFGQGTRLTVV.

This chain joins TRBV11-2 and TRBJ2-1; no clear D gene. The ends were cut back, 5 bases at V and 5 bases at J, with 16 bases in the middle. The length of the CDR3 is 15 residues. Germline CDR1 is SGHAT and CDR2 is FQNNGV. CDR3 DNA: TGTGCCAGCAGCCGGTCGCCGGGTACGGACAATGAGCAGTTCTTC. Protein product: CASSRSPGTDNEQFF.